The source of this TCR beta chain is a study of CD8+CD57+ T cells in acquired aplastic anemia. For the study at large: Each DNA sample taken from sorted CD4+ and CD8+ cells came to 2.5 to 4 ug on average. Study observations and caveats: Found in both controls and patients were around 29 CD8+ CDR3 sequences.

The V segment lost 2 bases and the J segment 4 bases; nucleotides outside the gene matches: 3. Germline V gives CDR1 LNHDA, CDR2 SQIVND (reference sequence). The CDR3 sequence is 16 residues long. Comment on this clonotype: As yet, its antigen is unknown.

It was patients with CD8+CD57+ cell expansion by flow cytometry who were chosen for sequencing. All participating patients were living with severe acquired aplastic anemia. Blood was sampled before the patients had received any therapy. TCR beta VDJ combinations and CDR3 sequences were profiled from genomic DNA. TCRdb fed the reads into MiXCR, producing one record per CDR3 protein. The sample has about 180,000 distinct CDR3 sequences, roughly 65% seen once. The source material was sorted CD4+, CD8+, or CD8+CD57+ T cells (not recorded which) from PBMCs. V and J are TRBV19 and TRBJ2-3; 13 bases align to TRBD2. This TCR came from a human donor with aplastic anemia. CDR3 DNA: TGTGCCAGTAGTATACGACTAGCGGGAGGTGCAGATACGCAGTATTTT. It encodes CASSIRLAGGADTQYF.